The clone carrying this T cell receptor (beta chain) was detected many times. What it binds is not known. The data stem from a study of T cells in Graves' hyperthyroidism and ophthalmopathy. Authors of the study amplified TCR beta CDR3 regions from RNA transcripts. An initial round of RT-PCR targeting the TCR CDR3 relied on the HTBI primer set. TCRdb called the multiplex PCR reads again in MiXCR, with one record for every CDR3 protein. The table lists a few hundred thousand distinct CDR3 sequences, 14% of them singletons. Orbital computed tomography, thyroid ultrasound, serum thyroxine and TRAb, and clinical symptoms together informed the diagnoses. Broader study findings: The blood repertoire included most of the expanded thyroid clonotypes above 0.001. Ophthalmopathy could be told apart from stable hyperthyroidism with a 13 V-J model.

V lost 0 bases and J lost 8; bases outside the gene matches: 8. The germline V gene encodes CDR1 SGDLS and CDR2 YYNGEE. This CDR3 has 16 residues. The receptor was derived from a woman aged 18 to 35 with Graves' hyperthyroidism. The specimen was blood. The V call is TRBV9, the J call TRBJ2-2, with TRBD1 matching over 9 bases. Here the CDR3 reads CASSVVGTGSSGELFF. Here the CDR3 DNA reads TGTGCCAGCAGCGTAGTTGGGACAGGGTCAAGTGGGGAGCTGTTTTTT.